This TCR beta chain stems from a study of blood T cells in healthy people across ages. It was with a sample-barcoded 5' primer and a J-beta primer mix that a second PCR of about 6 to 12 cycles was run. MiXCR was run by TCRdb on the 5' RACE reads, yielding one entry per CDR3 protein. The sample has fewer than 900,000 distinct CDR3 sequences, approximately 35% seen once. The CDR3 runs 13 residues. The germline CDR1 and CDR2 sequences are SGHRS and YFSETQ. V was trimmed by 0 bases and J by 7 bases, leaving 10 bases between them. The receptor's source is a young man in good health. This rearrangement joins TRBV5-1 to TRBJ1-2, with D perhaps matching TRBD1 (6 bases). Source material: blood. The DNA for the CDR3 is TGCGCCAGCAGCTTGGAACAGGGTAGTGGCTACACCTTC. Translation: CASSLEQGSGYTF.